This TCR beta chain is from a study of cytomegalovirus exposure and HLA in healthy donors. Study details: As an earlier analysis found, some 180 million T cells yielded about 120 million unique TCR beta sequences.

Notes on the study in general: Researchers left out some V segments, among them TRBV6-2 and TRBV6-3, as indistinguishable. As was reported, the classifier diagnosed cytomegalovirus status with high specificity and sensitivity.

The PCR used 60 Vbeta and 13 Jbeta primers. Sequencing was performed with immunoSEQ multiplex PCR; in TCRdb, only in-frame clones are kept and a portion is missing. The sample holds about 120,000 clones, over 70% seen once. To note about this clone: The antigen remains unidentified.

Germline V lookup: CDR1 KGHSH, CDR2 LQKENI. V dropped 3 bases and J dropped 2 bases, with 7 bases sitting between them. This CDR3 region has 13 residues. The clonotype originates from a man in his forties or fifties in good health and CMV-seropositive. Sample: PBMCs. V is TRBV18 and J is TRBJ2-5, with a possible D match to TRBD1 (6 bases). The DNA of the CDR3 is TGTGCCAGCTCACCGGACAGTCAAGAGACCCAGTACTTC. It specifies CASSPDSQETQYF.